The 10 T cell receptor beta chains below come from one sample, sequenced in a study of blood T cell repertoires in COVID-19. Produced via immunoSEQ multiplex PCR; TCRdb's table is partial and in-frame only. The top ten hold 2.3% of the sample, which has hundreds of thousands of clones, roughly 86% seen once. The specimen was peripheral blood. These TCRs come from a woman aged 55-69 years with COVID-19, enrolled during active disease.

The chain uses TRBV4-1 and TRBJ1-5, with 7 bases aligning to TRBD1. V was pared by 2 bases and J by 0 bases, with 4 bases of the junction left unmatched. CDR3 length equals 16 residues. CDR1 MGHRA and CDR2 YSYEKL come from the germline V gene. The CDR3 DNA sequence: TGCGCCAGCAGCCAACCACAGGGGAATAGCAATCAGCCCCAGCATTTT. This sequence encodes CASSQPQGNSNQPQHF.

The chain uses TRBV4-2 and TRBJ2-7; D may be TRBD1 (5 bases). This CDR3 contains 16 residues. The germline V and J ends were trimmed by 0 bases and 3 bases, with 15 bases remaining between them. Germline V lookup: CDR1 LGHNA, CDR2 YNFKEQ. CDR3 residues: CASSQDLAGRNYEQYF. The CDR3 DNA is TGTGCCAGCAGCCAAGATCTCGCAGGGCGGAACTACGAGCAGTACTTC.

The rearrangement joins TRBV9 to TRBJ2-7; TRBD2 matches 7 bases. The CDR3 contains 15 residues. V was clipped by 3 bases and J by 1 base; unmatched bases: 7. The V gene's germline CDR1 is SGDLS and CDR2 YYNGEE. The CDR3 region has the DNA TGTGCCAGCAGCGCCCAAAGCGGGGCATCCTACGAGCAGTACTTC. Translating gives CASSAQSGASYEQYF.

This chain uses TRBV12-3 or TRBV12-4 with TRBJ1-3, with a weak D call TRBD1 (5 bases). This CDR3 spans 13 amino acids. Trimming removed 3 bases at V and 4 bases at J, with 7 bases between. CDR3 region: CASSFGGGNTIYF. CDR3 nucleotides: TGTGCCAGCAGTTTCGGGGGGGGAAACACCATATATTTT.

This clone was found once. The genes are TRBV19 and TRBJ1-4; 11 bases line up with TRBD1. Germline V gene data show CDR1 as LNHDA and CDR2 as SQIVND (reference sequence). There are 18 residues in the CDR3. Trimming at V came to 5 bases and at J to 5 bases, leaving 13 bases not matched to a gene. Here the CDR3 reads CASSPDRGPVLRNEKLFF. DNA for the CDR3: TGTGCCAGTAGTCCGGACAGGGGGCCGGTCCTTCGAAATGAAAAACTGTTTTTT.

The chain carries TRBV3-1 (or the pseudogene TRBV3-2) and TRBJ1-5; 7 bases are a match to TRBD1. This CDR3 has 16 amino acids. Looked up from germline, CDR1 is LGHDT and CDR2 is YNNKEL (reference sequence). Germline trimming cut 4 bases from V and 15 bases from J; bases unmatched to any gene: 21. CDR3 sequence reads: CASSLRDSVPVRALHF. DNA of the CDR3: TGTGCCAGCAGCCTCCGGGACAGCGTCCCCGTAAGGGCTTTGCATTTT.

The chain employs TRBV28 and TRBJ1-4, with a weak D call TRBD1 (6 bases). Deletions cut 5 bases from V and 7 bases from J, with 14 bases between. The germline V gene encodes CDR1 MDHEN and CDR2 SYDVKM. The CDR3 length is 14 residues. CDR3 loop: CASSGGGAGEKLFF. CDR3 DNA: TGTGCCAGCAGTGGAGGGGGGGCAGGTGAAAAACTGTTTTTT.

The chain uses TRBV3-1 (or the pseudogene TRBV3-2) and TRBJ2-3, with D unclear. V shed 1 base and J shed 12 bases, with 14 bases lying between them. This CDR3 spans 13 amino acids. CDR1 and CDR2 (germline): LGHDT, YNNKEL (reference sequence). Here the CDR3 reads CASSQGGGGPQYF. DNA of the CDR3: TGTGCCAGCAGCCAAGGCGGTGGTGGCCCCCAGTATTTT.

The chain employs TRBV19 and TRBJ2-5; D unclear. V lost 5 bases to trimming and J lost 4 bases, with 8 bases between them. Looked up from germline, CDR1 is LNHDA and CDR2 is SQIVND (reference sequence). The CDR3 length is 12 residues. The DNA of the CDR3 is TGTGCCAGTAGTCCAGAACGAGAGACCCAGTACTTC. Translated: CASSPERETQYF.

The rearrangement joins TRBV10-2 to TRBJ2-7; 9 bases line up with TRBD2. Germline CDR1 WSHSY, CDR2 SAAADI. This CDR3 is built from 14 residues. J gave up 6 bases and V 4 bases, and 7 bases lay outside the gene matches. In DNA form, the CDR3 reads TGCGCCAGCAGTGGGAGAGCGGGGGGTTCCGAGCAGTACTTC. This sequence encodes CASSGRAGGSEQYF.